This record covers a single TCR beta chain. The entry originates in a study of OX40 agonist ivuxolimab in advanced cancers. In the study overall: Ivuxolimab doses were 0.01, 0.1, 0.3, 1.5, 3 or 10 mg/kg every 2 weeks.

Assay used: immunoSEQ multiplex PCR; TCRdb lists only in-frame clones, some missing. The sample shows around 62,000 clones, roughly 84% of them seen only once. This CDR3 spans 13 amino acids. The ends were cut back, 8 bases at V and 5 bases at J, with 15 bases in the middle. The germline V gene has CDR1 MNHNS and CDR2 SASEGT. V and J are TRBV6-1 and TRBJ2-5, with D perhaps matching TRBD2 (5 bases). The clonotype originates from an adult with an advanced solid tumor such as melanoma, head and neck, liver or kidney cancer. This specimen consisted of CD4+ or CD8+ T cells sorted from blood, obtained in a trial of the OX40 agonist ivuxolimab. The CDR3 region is CASSTGSVETQYF. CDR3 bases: TGTGCCAGCTCCACGGGGTCAGTGGAGACCCAGTACTTC.